This entry describes one T cell receptor (beta chain). The CDR3 sequence is 13 residues long. Germline trimming cut 9 bases from V and 7 bases from J; bases unmatched to any gene: 10. The germline CDR1 and CDR2 sequences are SNHLY and FYNNEI. This entry belongs to a study of control samples from healthy donors and cancer patients. The method was immunoSEQ multiplex PCR; TCRdb's version includes in-frame clones alone and lacks a portion of them. The sample yields roughly 120,000 clones, 85% to 95% seen once. Sequences were obtained from blood. This chain connects TRBV2 to TRBJ1-2, with TRBD1 identical over 8 bases. This clonotype originated in a man aged 25 to 40 in good health. DNA for the CDR3: TGTGCCAGTGATAACAGGGGGGCGGCTGGCTACACCTTC. Translation: CASDNRGAAGYTF. The full variable domain, completed using reference TRBV2 and TRBJ1-2, is EPEVTQTPSHQVTQMGQEVILRCVPISNHLYFYWYRQILGQKVEFLVSFYNNEISEKSEIFDDQFSVERPDGSNFTLKIRSTKLEDSAMYFCASDNRGAAGYTFGSGTRLTVV.